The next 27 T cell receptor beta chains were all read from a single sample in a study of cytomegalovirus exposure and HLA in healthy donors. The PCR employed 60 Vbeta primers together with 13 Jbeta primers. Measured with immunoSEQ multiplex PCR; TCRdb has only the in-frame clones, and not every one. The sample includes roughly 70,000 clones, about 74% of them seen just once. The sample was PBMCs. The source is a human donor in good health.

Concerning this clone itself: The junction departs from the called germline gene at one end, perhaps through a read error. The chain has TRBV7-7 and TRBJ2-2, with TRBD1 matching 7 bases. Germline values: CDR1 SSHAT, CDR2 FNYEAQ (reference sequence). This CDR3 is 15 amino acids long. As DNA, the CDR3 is TGTGCTAGCAGCCTCCGGGACAGCGACACCGGGGAGCTGTTTTTT. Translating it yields CASSLRDSDTGELFF.

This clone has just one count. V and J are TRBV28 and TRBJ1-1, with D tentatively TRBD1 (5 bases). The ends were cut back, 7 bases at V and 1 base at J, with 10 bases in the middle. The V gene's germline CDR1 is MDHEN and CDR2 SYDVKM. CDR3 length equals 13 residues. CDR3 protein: CASILTANTEAFF. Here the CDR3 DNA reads TGTGCCAGCATTCTGACAGCGAACACTGAAGCTTTCTTT. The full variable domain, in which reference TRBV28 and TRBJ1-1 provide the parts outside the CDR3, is DVKVTQSSRYLVKRTGEKVFLECVQDMDHENMFWYRQDPGLGLRLIYFSYDVKMKEKGDIPEGYSVSREKKERFSLILESASTNQTSMYLCASILTANTEAFFGQGTRLTVV.

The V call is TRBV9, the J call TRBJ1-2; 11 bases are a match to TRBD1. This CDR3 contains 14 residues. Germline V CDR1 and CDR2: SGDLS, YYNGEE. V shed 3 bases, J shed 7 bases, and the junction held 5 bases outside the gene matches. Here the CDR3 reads CASSGRTGGGGYTF. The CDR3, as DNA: TGTGCCAGCAGCGGCCGGACAGGGGGCGGTGGCTACACCTTC.

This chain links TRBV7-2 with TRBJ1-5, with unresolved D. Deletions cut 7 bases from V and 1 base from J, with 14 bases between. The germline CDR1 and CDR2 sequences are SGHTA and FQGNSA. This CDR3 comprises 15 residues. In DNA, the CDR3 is TGTGCCAGCACCCTATTTGAGGGAAGCAATCAGCCCCAGCATTTT. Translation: CASTLFEGSNQPQHF. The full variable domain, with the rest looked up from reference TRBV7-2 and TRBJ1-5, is GAGVSQSPSNKVTEKGKDVELRCDPISGHTALYWYRQSLGQGLEFLIYFQGNSAPDKSGLPSDRFSAERTGGSVSTLTIQRTQQEDSAVYLCASTLFEGSNQPQHFGDGTRLSIL.

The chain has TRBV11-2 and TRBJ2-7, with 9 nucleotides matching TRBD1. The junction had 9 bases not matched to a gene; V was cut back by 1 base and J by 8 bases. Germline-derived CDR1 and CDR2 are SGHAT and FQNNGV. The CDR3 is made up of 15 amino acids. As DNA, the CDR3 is TGTGCCAGCAGCTTAGTCGGGACAGGGAGTTTCAAGCAGTACTTC. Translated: CASSLVGTGSFKQYF.

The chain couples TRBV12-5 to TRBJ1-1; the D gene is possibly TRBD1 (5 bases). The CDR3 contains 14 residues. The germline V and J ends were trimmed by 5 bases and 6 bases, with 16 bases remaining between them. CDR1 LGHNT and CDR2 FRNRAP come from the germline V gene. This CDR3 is CASGPTVGVAEAFF. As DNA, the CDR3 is TGTGCTAGTGGTCCTACGGTAGGGGTTGCTGAAGCTTTCTTT. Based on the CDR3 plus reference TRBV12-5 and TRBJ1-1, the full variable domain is DARVTQTPRHKVTEMGQEVTMRCQPILGHNTVFWYRQTMMQGLELLAYFRNRAPLDDSGMPKDRFSAEMPDATLATLKIQPSEPRDSAVYFCASGPTVGVAEAFFGQGTRLTVV.

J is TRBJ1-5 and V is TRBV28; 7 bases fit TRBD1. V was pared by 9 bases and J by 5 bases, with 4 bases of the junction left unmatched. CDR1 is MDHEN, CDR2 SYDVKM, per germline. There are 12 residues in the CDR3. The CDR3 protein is CASNRGDQPQHF. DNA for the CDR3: TGTGCCAGTAACAGGGGCGATCAGCCCCAGCATTTT. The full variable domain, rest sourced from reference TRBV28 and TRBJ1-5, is DVKVTQSSRYLVKRTGEKVFLECVQDMDHENMFWYRQDPGLGLRLIYFSYDVKMKEKGDIPEGYSVSREKKERFSLILESASTNQTSMYLCASNRGDQPQHFGDGTRLSIL.

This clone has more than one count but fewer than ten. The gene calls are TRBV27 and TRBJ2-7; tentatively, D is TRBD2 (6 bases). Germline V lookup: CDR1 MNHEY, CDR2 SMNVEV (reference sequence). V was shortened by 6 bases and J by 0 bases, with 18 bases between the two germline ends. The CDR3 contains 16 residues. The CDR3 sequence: CASSTGGSRYSYEQYF. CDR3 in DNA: TGTGCCAGCAGCACTGGGGGGTCCAGGTACTCCTACGAGCAGTACTTC.

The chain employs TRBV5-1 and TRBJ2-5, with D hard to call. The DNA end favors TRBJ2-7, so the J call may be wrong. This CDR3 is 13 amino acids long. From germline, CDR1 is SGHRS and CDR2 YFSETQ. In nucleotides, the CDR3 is TGCGCCAGCAGCTTGGAATCTGTCCACGAGCAGTACTTC. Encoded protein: CASSLESVHEQYF.

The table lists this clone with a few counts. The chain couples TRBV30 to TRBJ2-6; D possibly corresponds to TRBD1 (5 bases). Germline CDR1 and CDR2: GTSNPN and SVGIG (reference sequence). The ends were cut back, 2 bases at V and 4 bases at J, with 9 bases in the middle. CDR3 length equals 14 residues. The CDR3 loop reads CAWSSGYGANVLTF. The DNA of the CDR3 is TGTGCCTGGAGTTCAGGGTACGGGGCCAACGTCCTGACTTTC.

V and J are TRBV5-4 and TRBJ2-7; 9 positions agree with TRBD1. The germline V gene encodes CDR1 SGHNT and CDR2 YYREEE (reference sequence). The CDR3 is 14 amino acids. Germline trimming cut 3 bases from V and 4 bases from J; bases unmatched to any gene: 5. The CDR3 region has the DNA TGTGCCAGCAGCTCCGGGACAGGGCCATACGAGCAGTACTTC. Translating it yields CASSSGTGPYEQYF. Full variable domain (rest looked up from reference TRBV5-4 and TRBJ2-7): ETGVTQSPTHLIKTRGQQVTLRCSSQSGHNTVSWYQQALGQGPQFIFQYYREEENGRGNFPPRFSGLQFPNYSSELNVNALELDDSALYLCASSSGTGPYEQYFGPGTRLTVT.

CDR3 protein: CASSLGEARGREAFF. CDR3 DNA sequence: TGCGCCAGCAGCTTGGGTGAGGCCAGGGGGCGTGAAGCTTTCTTT. This sequence joins TRBV5-1 and TRBJ1-1; TRBD1 aligns across 8 bases. V gave up 0 bases and J gave up 7 bases; unmatched junction bases: 8. The germline V gene encodes CDR1 SGHRS and CDR2 YFSETQ. This CDR3 spans 15 amino acids.

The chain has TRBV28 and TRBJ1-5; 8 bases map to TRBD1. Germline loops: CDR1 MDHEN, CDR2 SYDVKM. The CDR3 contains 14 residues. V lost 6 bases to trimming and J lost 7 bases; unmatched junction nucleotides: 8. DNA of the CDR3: TGTGCCAGCAGCACCAGGGGGCCGTGGCAGCCCCAGCATTTT. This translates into CASSTRGPWQPQHF.

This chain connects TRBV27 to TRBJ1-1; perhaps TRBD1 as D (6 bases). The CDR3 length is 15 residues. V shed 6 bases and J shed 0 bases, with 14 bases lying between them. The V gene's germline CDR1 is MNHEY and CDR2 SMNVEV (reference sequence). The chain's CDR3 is CASSPSGQLNTEAFF. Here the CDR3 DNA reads TGTGCCAGCAGCCCGTCTGGACAGTTGAACACTGAAGCTTTCTTT.

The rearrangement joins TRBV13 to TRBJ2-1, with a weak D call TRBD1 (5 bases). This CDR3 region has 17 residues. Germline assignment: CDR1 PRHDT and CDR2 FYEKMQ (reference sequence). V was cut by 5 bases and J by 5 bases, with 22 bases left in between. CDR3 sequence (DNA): TGTGCCAGCAGCAGGACGGAAGGGGCGGCACGACACAATGAGCAGTTCTTC. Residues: CASSRTEGAARHNEQFF.

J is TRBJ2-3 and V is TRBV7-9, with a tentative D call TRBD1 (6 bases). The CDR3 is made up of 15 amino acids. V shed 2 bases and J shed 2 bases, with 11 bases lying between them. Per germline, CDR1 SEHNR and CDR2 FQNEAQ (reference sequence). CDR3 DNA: TGTGCCAGCAGCTTATCGGGGACAATCACAGATACGCAGTATTTT. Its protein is CASSLSGTITDTQYF.

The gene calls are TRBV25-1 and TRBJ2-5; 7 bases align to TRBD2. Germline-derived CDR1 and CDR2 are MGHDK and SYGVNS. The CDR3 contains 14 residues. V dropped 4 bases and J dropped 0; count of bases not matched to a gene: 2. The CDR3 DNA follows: TGTGCCAGCAGTGGCCTAGCGGACCAAGAGACCCAGTACTTC. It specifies CASSGLADQETQYF.

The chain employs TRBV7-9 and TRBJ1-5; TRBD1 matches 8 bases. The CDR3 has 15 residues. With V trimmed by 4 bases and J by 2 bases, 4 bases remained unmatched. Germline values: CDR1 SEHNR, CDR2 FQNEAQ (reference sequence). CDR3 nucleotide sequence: TGTGCCAGCAGCTCGACAGGGGTGGGCAATCAGCCCCAGCATTTT. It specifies CASSSTGVGNQPQHF.

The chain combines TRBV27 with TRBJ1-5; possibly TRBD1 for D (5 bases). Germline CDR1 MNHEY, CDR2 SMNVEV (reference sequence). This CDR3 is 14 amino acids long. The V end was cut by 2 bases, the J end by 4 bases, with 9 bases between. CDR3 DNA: TGTGCCAGCAGTTTAACAGGCATGAATCAGCCCCAGCATTTT. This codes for CASSLTGMNQPQHF.

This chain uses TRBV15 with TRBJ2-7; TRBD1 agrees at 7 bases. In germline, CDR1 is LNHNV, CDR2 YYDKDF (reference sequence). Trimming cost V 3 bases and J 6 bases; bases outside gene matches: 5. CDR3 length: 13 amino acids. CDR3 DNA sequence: TGTGCCACCAGCAGTAATGCAGGGGGCGAGCAGTACTTC. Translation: CATSSNAGGEQYF.

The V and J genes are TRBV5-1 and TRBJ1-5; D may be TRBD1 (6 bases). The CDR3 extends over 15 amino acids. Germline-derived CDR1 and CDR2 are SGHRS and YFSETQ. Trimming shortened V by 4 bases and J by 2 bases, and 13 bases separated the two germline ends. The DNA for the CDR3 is TGCGCCAGCAGCCTCTTAGGGGGAGGCAATCAGCCCCAGCATTTT. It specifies CASSLLGGGNQPQHF.

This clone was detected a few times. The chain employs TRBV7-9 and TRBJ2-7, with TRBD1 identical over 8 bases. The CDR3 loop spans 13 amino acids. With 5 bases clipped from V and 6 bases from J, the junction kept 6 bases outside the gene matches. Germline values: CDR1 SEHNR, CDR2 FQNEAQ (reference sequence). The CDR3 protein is CASSPTGVIEQYF. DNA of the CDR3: TGTGCCAGCAGCCCGACAGGGGTGATCGAGCAGTACTTC.

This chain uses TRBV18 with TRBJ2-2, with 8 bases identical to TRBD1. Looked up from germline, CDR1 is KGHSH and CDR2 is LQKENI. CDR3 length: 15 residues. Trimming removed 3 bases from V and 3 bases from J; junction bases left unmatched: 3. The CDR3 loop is CASSPRTGYTGELFF. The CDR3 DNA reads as TGTGCCAGCTCACCTCGGACAGGGTACACCGGGGAGCTGTTTTTT.

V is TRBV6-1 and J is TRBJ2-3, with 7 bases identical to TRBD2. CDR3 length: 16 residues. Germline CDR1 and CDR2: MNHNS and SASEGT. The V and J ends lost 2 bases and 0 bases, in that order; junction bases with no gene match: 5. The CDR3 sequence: CASSELSGASTDTQYF. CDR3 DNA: TGTGCCAGCAGTGAATTAAGCGGGGCCAGCACAGATACGCAGTATTTT.

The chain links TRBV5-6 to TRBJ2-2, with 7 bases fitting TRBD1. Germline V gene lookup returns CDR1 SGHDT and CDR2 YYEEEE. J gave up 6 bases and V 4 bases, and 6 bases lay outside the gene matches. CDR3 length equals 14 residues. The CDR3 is CASSPAGGAGELFF. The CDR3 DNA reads TGTGCCAGCAGCCCGGCAGGGGGAGCCGGGGAGCTGTTTTTT.

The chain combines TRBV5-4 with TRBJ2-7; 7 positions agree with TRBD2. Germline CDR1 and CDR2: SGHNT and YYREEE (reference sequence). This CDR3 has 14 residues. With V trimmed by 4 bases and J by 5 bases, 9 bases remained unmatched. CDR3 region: CASSPGLVSDEQYF. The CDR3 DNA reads TGTGCCAGCAGCCCCGGACTAGTAAGCGACGAGCAGTACTTC.

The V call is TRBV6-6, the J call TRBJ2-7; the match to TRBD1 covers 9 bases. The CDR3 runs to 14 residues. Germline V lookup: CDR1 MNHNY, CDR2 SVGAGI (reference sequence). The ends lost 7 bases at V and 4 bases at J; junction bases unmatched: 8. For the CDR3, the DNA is TGTGCCAGCACCCCGGGACAGGGAGGGTACGAGCAGTACTTC. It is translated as CASTPGQGGYEQYF.